Listed here are 29 T cell receptor beta chains from one sample, sequenced in a study of blood T cell repertoires in COVID-19 (dated by TCRdb to about 2020). Libraries were prepared through the immunoSEQ multiplex PCR assay. The source is immuneACCESS, and TCRdb retained only in-frame sequences with V and J called. Part of the clones is not carried over; for the studies checked, unresolved V genes explain less than half of this, and the remainder is unexplained. The sample table holds approximately 240,000 clones, of which about 89% were seen once. The ten largest clones take up approximately 1.9% of the sample. Sequenced input: PBMCs or T cells enriched from blood (not recorded which). Every receptor here comes from a woman under 30 who had recovered from COVID-19.

This clone has more than one count but fewer than ten. V is TRBV18 and J is TRBJ2-3, with D perhaps TRBD2 (5 bases). V was shortened by 3 bases and J by 6 bases, with 7 bases between the two germline ends. This CDR3 region has 12 residues. The V gene's germline CDR1 is KGHSH and CDR2 LQKENI. The CDR3 sequence is CASSPDSDTQYF. CDR3 bases: TGTGCCAGCTCACCGGACTCTGATACGCAGTATTTT.

The V call is TRBV10-3, the J call TRBJ1-6; D gene ambiguous. Trimming shortened V by 3 bases and J by 11 bases, and 5 bases separated the two germline ends. The CDR3 spans 11 residues. Per the germline V gene, CDR1 is ENHRY and CDR2 is SYGVKD. CDR3 DNA: TGTGCCATCAGTGATGGAGCACCCCTCCACTTT. Residues: CAISDGAPLHF.

In nucleotides, the CDR3 is TGTGCCAGCGTATCGACAGGGAAGAACACTGAAGCTTTCTTT. Amino acid sequence: CASVSTGKNTEAFF. This chain connects TRBV3-1 (or the pseudogene TRBV3-2) to TRBJ1-1; 7 bases map to TRBD1. V trimming: 8 bases; J trimming: 1 base; junction bases outside the gene matches: 7. Per germline, CDR1 LGHDT and CDR2 YNNKEL (reference sequence). The CDR3 totals 14 residues.

This clone has at least ten counts. The genes are TRBV4-2 and TRBJ1-2; D is undetermined. The CDR3 is made up of 16 amino acids. Germline loops: CDR1 LGHNA, CDR2 YNFKEQ. V dropped 0 bases and J dropped 0 bases, with 11 bases sitting between them. For the CDR3, the DNA is TGTGCCAGCAGCCAAGATTTCCAGTTACCTAACTATGGCTACACCTTC. Protein product: CASSQDFQLPNYGYTF.

The chain combines TRBV28 with TRBJ1-1; D is unclear. This CDR3 has 14 amino acids. The V gene's germline CDR1 is MDHEN and CDR2 SYDVKM. Trimming removed 2 bases from V and 6 bases from J, with 13 bases in between. This chain's CDR3 is CASSLGMGRAEAFF. In nucleotides, the CDR3 is TGTGCCAGCAGTTTAGGAATGGGGAGGGCTGAAGCTTTCTTT.

The sample holds one count of this clone. The chain couples TRBV27 to TRBJ1-2, with a weak D call TRBD1 (6 bases). There are 15 residues in the CDR3. Per germline, CDR1 MNHEY and CDR2 SMNVEV (reference sequence). The germline V and J ends were trimmed by 2 bases and 4 bases, with 14 bases remaining between them. The DNA for the CDR3 is TGTGCCAGCAGTTTACGAGGCAGGGGATCCTATGGCTACACCTTC. Translated: CASSLRGRGSYGYTF.

This CDR3 reads CASSQVVTYEQYF. Written as DNA, the CDR3 is TGCGCCAGCAGCCAAGTCGTAACCTACGAGCAGTACTTC. V and J are TRBV4-1 and TRBJ2-7; unclear D gene. This CDR3 is built from 13 residues. CDR1 is MGHRA, CDR2 YSYEKL, per germline. Deletions cut 1 base from V and 2 bases from J, with 6 bases between.

The rearrangement links TRBV11-3 to TRBJ2-5; 10 bases fit TRBD1. CDR1 is SGHNT and CDR2 is YENEEA in the germline V gene. This CDR3 is built from 15 residues. The V gene end was trimmed by 5 bases and the J gene end by 3 bases; junction bases not matched to a gene: 6. The CDR3 region is CASSPGQGSEETQYF. The DNA for the CDR3 is TGTGCCAGCAGCCCGGGACAGGGGTCCGAAGAGACCCAGTACTTC.

The chain recombines TRBV15 with TRBJ2-1; TRBD1 matches 7 bases. Germline values: CDR1 LNHNV, CDR2 YYDKDF (reference sequence). This CDR3 region has 17 residues. V dropped 3 bases and J dropped 0; count of bases not matched to a gene: 8. CDR3 amino acids: CATSSRDSPTSYNEQFF. The CDR3 DNA reads as TGTGCCACCAGCAGTAGGGACAGCCCAACCTCCTACAATGAGCAGTTCTTC.

V gene TRBV10-2 combines with J gene TRBJ1-1; possibly TRBD1 for D (6 bases). The CDR3 has 14 residues. Germline CDR1 reads WSHSY; CDR2 reads SAAADI. Between the trimmed V and J ends, which lost 4 bases and 1 base, there was a span of 10 bases. CDR3 bases: TGCGCCAGCAGTGTTGGCAGGGGGAACACTGAAGCTTTCTTT. Translating gives CASSVGRGNTEAFF.

The V and J genes are TRBV7-9 and TRBJ1-3; D possibly corresponds to TRBD1 (5 bases). The CDR3 sequence is 14 residues long. Germline CDR1 is SEHNR and CDR2 is FQNEAQ (reference sequence). The germline V and J ends were trimmed by 5 bases and 3 bases, with 11 bases remaining between them. CDR3 coding DNA: TGTGCCAGCAGCCCAGCCAGGGATGGAAACACCATATATTTT. This sequence encodes CASSPARDGNTIYF.

The CDR3 nucleotides are TGTGCCAGCAGCGCCCGACAGACAGCCGTGGAGCAGTACTTC. Translated: CASSARQTAVEQYF. The chain links TRBV9 to TRBJ2-7; perhaps TRBD1 as D (5 bases). Germline V gene lookup returns CDR1 SGDLS and CDR2 YYNGEE. The length of the CDR3 is 14 residues. Trimming cost V 3 bases and J 7 bases, with 17 bases left between them.

This chain uses TRBV11-2 with TRBJ1-2; no firm D call. This CDR3 has 12 residues. Germline CDR1 SGHAT, CDR2 FQNNGV. V lost 1 base and J lost 5, with 5 bases in between. The CDR3 sequence is CASSLAPYGYTF. The CDR3 coding sequence is TGTGCCAGCAGCTTAGCCCCTTATGGCTACACCTTC.

The V call is TRBV11-3, the J call TRBJ1-2; 10 nucleotides align to TRBD1. V was clipped by 1 base and J by 4 bases; unmatched bases: 9. Germline V gives CDR1 SGHNT, CDR2 YENEEA. This CDR3 region has 17 residues. DNA for the CDR3: TGTGCCAGCAGCTTAGCAGGGACAGGGGTTCGTGGCTATGGCTACACCTTC. This gives the protein CASSLAGTGVRGYGYTF.

A single count supports this clone. J is TRBJ1-4 and V is TRBV29-1; D is possibly TRBD1 (5 bases). The length of the CDR3 is 14 residues. CDR1 SQVTM and CDR2 ANQGSEA come from the germline V gene. Between the trimmed V and J ends, which lost 5 bases and 0 bases, there was a span of 10 bases. CDR3: CSVFTGSTNEKLFF. For the CDR3, the DNA is TGCAGCGTTTTTACAGGATCAACTAATGAAAAACTGTTTTTT.

The V call is TRBV2, the J call TRBJ1-2; tentatively, D is TRBD1 (5 bases). Germline V gene lookup returns CDR1 SNHLY and CDR2 FYNNEI. V lost 5 bases, J lost 4 bases, and 11 bases lay in between. This CDR3 is built from 13 residues. This chain's CDR3 is CASSSAGLYGYTF. The CDR3 bases are TGTGCCAGCAGTAGTGCAGGGCTCTATGGCTACACCTTC.

The chain is built from TRBV7-9 and TRBJ2-3, with 9 positions matching TRBD2. The V segment lost 4 bases and the J segment 5 bases; nucleotides outside the gene matches: 10. The germline V gene encodes CDR1 SEHNR and CDR2 FQNEAQ (reference sequence). The CDR3 runs to 16 residues. CDR3 DNA sequence: TGTGCCAGCAGCTCCCTAGCGGGGAAGGCCGTAGATACGCAGTATTTT. Amino acids: CASSSLAGKAVDTQYF.

The V gene is TRBV28, the J gene TRBJ2-3; D gene unclear. Trimming took off 6 bases at V and 2 bases at J, with 21 bases between the two ends. CDR1 is MDHEN and CDR2 is SYDVKM in the germline V gene. This CDR3 region has 17 residues. CDR3 residues: CASSPSFALVDTDTQYF. The DNA of the CDR3 is TGTGCCAGCAGCCCCTCCTTCGCCCTAGTAGACACAGATACGCAGTATTTT.

The gene calls are TRBV14 and TRBJ2-2; 10 bases fit TRBD2. The germline CDR1 and CDR2 sequences are SGHDN and FVKESK. Germline trimming cut 4 bases from V and 6 bases from J; bases unmatched to any gene: 14. The CDR3 has 18 amino acids. The DNA for the CDR3 is TGTGCCAGCAGCCCCCTCCCCTATGACAGCGGGGGGGCCGGGGAGCTGTTTTTT. It translates to CASSPLPYDSGGAGELFF. Looking up the rest from reference TRBV14 and TRBJ2-2 gives the full variable domain: EAGVTQFPSHSVIEKGQTVTLRCDPISGHDNLYWYRRVMGKEIKFLLHFVKESKQDESGMPNNRFLAERTGGTYSTLKVQPAELEDSGVYFCASSPLPYDSGGAGELFFGEGSRLTVL.

The rearrangement uses TRBV15 and TRBJ2-5; 9 nucleotides line up with TRBD2. The junction had 8 bases not matched to a gene; V was cut back by 5 bases and J by 4 bases. CDR1 is LNHNV, CDR2 YYDKDF, per germline (reference sequence). The CDR3 covers 15 residues. CDR3 DNA sequence: TGTGCCACCAGCCCGACTAGCGGCGCAAGAGAGACCCAGTACTTC. Its protein product is CATSPTSGARETQYF.

V usage is TRBV27 and J usage is TRBJ2-5, with 12 bases matching TRBD1. CDR1 MNHEY and CDR2 SMNVEV come from the germline V gene (reference sequence). The CDR3 has 15 amino acids. Losses at the gene ends were 8 bases for V and 2 bases for J; bases not matched to a gene: 6. The CDR3 loop is CASGTGGYQQETQYF. Written as DNA, the CDR3 is TGTGCCAGCGGGACAGGGGGCTACCAACAAGAGACCCAGTACTTC.

The chain uses TRBV6-4 and TRBJ1-5; TRBD1 is a possible D gene (5 bases). This CDR3 has 13 amino acids. Trimming took 3 bases from V and 3 from J, leaving 6 bases between them. Germline V gene lookup returns CDR1 MRHNA and CDR2 SNTAGT. As DNA, the CDR3 is TGTGCCAGCAGTGAACAGGACAATCAGCCCCAGCATTTT. It encodes CASSEQDNQPQHF.

The chain links TRBV6-2 or TRBV6-3 to TRBJ2-1, with 7 positions matching TRBD1. The CDR3 contains 13 residues. With 6 bases clipped from V and 9 bases from J, the junction kept 8 bases outside the gene matches. Looked up from germline, CDR1 is MNHEY and CDR2 is SVGEGT. CDR3 sequence reads: CASSDTGDVEQFF. The CDR3 DNA follows: TGTGCCAGCAGCGACACAGGGGACGTTGAGCAGTTCTTC.

The sample holds a few counts of this clone. The J gene is TRBJ2-1, the V gene TRBV11-3; perhaps TRBD1 as D (5 bases). CDR3 length: 16 residues. V dropped 6 bases and J dropped 5 bases, with 20 bases sitting between them. Germline V gene lookup returns CDR1 SGHNT and CDR2 YENEEA. The CDR3: CASRPSDGTGNNEQFF. The CDR3, as DNA: TGTGCCAGCAGGCCGTCAGATGGTACAGGTAACAATGAGCAGTTCTTC.

The chain is built from TRBV7-8 and TRBJ2-2; 8 bases are a match to TRBD2. Germline values: CDR1 SGHVS, CDR2 FQNEAQ. Trimming at V came to 5 bases and at J to 3 bases, leaving 8 bases not matched to a gene. The CDR3 is made up of 16 amino acids. The DNA for the CDR3 is TGTGCCAGCAGCCCCTTCGGGGGGGCCGACACCGGGGAGCTGTTTTTT. The encoded protein is CASSPFGGADTGELFF.

The chain uses TRBV5-6 and TRBJ2-7; perhaps TRBD1 as D (6 bases). The germline gives CDR1 SGHDT, CDR2 YYEEEE. There are 14 residues in the CDR3. V lost 4 bases, J lost 3 bases, and 14 bases lay in between. For the CDR3, the DNA is TGTGCCAGCAGCCCCCGGACAGTCGGCTACGAGCAGTACTTC. It codes for CASSPRTVGYEQYF.

The gene calls are TRBV7-9 and TRBJ1-4; 7 bases fit TRBD1. CDR3 size: 14 residues. V dropped 1 base and J dropped 7; count of bases not matched to a gene: 3. Germline CDR1 reads SEHNR; CDR2 reads FQNEAQ (reference sequence). CDR3 region: CASSLVGGGEKLFF. CDR3 in DNA: TGTGCCAGCAGCTTAGTAGGGGGCGGTGAAAAACTGTTTTTT.

The V gene is TRBV7-8, the J gene TRBJ1-3; D is undetermined. The CDR3 has 14 residues. Between the trimmed V and J ends, which lost 5 bases and 4 bases, there was a span of 12 bases. The germline V gene encodes CDR1 SGHVS and CDR2 FQNEAQ. This CDR3 reads CASSQLAGGNTIYF. CDR3 DNA: TGTGCCAGCAGCCAGCTGGCAGGAGGAAACACCATATATTTT.

V usage is TRBV19 and J usage is TRBJ1-3; possibly TRBD1 for D (5 bases). V lost 6 bases to trimming and J lost 8 bases, with 23 bases between them. CDR3 length: 16 residues. The germline CDR1 and CDR2 sequences are LNHDA and SQIVND (reference sequence). The CDR3 nucleotides are TGTGCCAGTAGGACGCAGGGCCATAGTGCCGGCGACACCATATATTTT. Translation: CASRTQGHSAGDTIYF.